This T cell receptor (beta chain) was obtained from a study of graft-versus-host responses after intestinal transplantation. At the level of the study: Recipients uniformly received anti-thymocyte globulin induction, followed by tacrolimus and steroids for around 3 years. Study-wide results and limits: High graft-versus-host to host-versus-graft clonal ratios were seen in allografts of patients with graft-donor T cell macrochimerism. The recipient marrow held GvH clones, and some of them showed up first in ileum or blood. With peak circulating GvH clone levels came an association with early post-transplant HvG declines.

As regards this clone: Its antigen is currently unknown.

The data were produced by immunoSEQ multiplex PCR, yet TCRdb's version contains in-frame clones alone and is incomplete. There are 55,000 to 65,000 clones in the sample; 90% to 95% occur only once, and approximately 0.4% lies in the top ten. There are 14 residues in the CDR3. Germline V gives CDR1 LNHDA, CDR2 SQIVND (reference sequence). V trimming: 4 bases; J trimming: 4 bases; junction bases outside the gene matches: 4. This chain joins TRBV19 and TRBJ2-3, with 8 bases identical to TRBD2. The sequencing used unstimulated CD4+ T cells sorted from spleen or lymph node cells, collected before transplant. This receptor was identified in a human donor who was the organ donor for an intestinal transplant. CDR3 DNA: TGTGCCAGTAGTAAAAGCGGGGGCCCAGATACGCAGTATTTT. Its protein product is CASSKSGGPDTQYF.